Listed here are 15 T cell receptor beta chains from one sample, sequenced in a study of T cell changes during pregnancy in multiple sclerosis. Repertoires were generated with immunoSEQ multiplex PCR, while TCRdb's copy carries only in-frame clones and drops some. The sample yields 75,000 to 90,000 clones, roughly nine tenths seen once. Sequences were derived from CD4+ T cells from peripheral blood mononuclear cells, sampled before pregnancy. Receptors originate from a female donor with multiple sclerosis, enrolled in a pregnancy study.

CDR3 residues: CASSPRTGAYEKLFF. The CDR3 DNA is TGTGCCAGCAGTCCTAGGACAGGGGCCTATGAAAAACTGTTTTTT. V gene TRBV6-5 combines with J gene TRBJ1-4; 9 nucleotides agree with TRBD1. This CDR3 spans 15 amino acids. Looked up from germline, CDR1 is MNHEY and CDR2 is SVGAGI. Losses at the gene ends were 5 bases for V and 6 bases for J; bases not matched to a gene: 7.

The rearrangement joins TRBV4-2 to TRBJ2-7, with TRBD1 identical over 7 bases. V lost 1 base, J lost 5 bases, and 20 bases stayed unmatched. Germline V gene sequence: CDR1 LGHNA, CDR2 YNFKEQ. The CDR3 loop spans 19 amino acids. The CDR3 is CASSQAVLGGRTEAHEQYF. The CDR3, as DNA: TGTGCCAGCAGCCAAGCGGTCCTAGGGGGCAGGACCGAGGCCCACGAGCAGTACTTC.

This clone was seen once. This chain joins TRBV7-2 and TRBJ1-5, with D possibly TRBD1 on 5 matching bases. Germline CDR1 SGHTA, CDR2 FQGNSA. Trimming took 7 bases from V and 6 from J, leaving 16 bases between them. CDR3 size: 14 residues. CDR3 in DNA: TGTGCCAGCACCCGGGGAGGGGTTCTTCAGCCCCAGCATTTT. Its protein product is CASTRGGVLQPQHF.

This sequence joins TRBV5-8 and TRBJ1-5; D is possibly TRBD1 (6 bases). CDR1 is SGHTS, CDR2 YDEGEE, per germline. This CDR3 spans 13 amino acids. The V end was cut by 4 bases, the J end by 8 bases, with 13 bases between. CDR3 in DNA: TGTGCCAGCAGCCTCAGGGGCGTAGAGCCCCAGCATTTT. Protein: CASSLRGVEPQHF.

This clone was recorded once. The rearrangement links TRBV6-4 to TRBJ2-6; 9 bases match TRBD2. Germline lookup yields CDR1 MRHNA and CDR2 SNTAGT. This CDR3 contains 19 residues. The V segment lost 4 bases and the J segment 2 bases; nucleotides outside the gene matches: 12. CDR3 nucleotide sequence: TGTGCCAGCAGTGCCAAAGCGGGGGGCTACACTCCTGGGGCCAACGTCCTGACTTTC. Residues: CASSAKAGGYTPGANVLTF.

This clone showed up just once. The V gene is TRBV5-1, the J gene TRBJ2-3; TRBD2 matches at 7 bases. The CDR3 runs 15 residues. With 5 bases clipped from V and 6 bases from J, the junction kept 12 bases outside the gene matches. From germline, CDR1 is SGHRS and CDR2 YFSETQ. As DNA, the CDR3 is TGCGCCAGCAGGCCGCCAGCGGGGCTCTCCGATACGCAGTATTTT. Amino acid sequence: CASRPPAGLSDTQYF.

The V and J genes are TRBV10-3 and TRBJ1-4; 8 bases are a match to TRBD1. The CDR3 sequence is 14 residues long. Germline lookup yields CDR1 ENHRY and CDR2 SYGVKD. V shed 4 bases, J shed 5 bases, and the junction held 3 bases outside the gene matches. CDR3 in amino acids: CAISVTGGNEKLFF. In DNA, the CDR3 is TGTGCCATCAGTGTCACAGGGGGAAATGAAAAACTGTTTTTT.

The chain couples TRBV2 to TRBJ2-5; the D gene is possibly TRBD2 (5 bases). There are 13 residues in the CDR3. Germline loops: CDR1 SNHLY, CDR2 FYNNEI. Trimming took 11 bases from V and 8 from J, leaving 21 bases between them. CDR3 in amino acids: CAGAWTPGGTQYF. The CDR3 bases are TGTGCCGGTGCGTGGACCCCAGGAGGAACCCAGTACTTC.

The gene calls are TRBV5-1 and TRBJ1-1, with TRBD1 identical over 10 bases. The germline V gene encodes CDR1 SGHRS and CDR2 YFSETQ. The CDR3 loop spans 14 amino acids. V was pared by 0 bases and J by 6 bases, with 2 bases of the junction left unmatched. CDR3 sequence: CASSLGTGGPEAFF. Written as DNA, the CDR3 is TGCGCCAGCAGCTTGGGGACAGGGGGACCTGAAGCTTTCTTT.

This clone was recorded once. The rearrangement uses TRBV5-1 and TRBJ2-7; 7 bases are a match to TRBD1. V lost 4 bases and J lost 3; bases outside the gene matches: 4. The V gene's germline CDR1 is SGHRS and CDR2 YFSETQ. The CDR3 is made up of 13 amino acids. CDR3: CASSQGQRYEQYF. CDR3 DNA sequence: TGCGCCAGCAGCCAGGGACAGCGCTACGAGCAGTACTTC.

This clone has only one observation. The chain links TRBV10-3 to TRBJ1-2; D not resolved. Trimming stripped 4 bases from V and 0 bases from J, with 15 bases between. This CDR3 spans 16 amino acids. CDR1 ENHRY and CDR2 SYGVKD come from the germline V gene. CDR3 sequence reads: CAISVVTAVPNYGYTF. The CDR3 region has the DNA TGTGCCATCAGTGTTGTAACGGCGGTCCCTAACTATGGCTACACCTTC.

The gene calls are TRBV7-9 and TRBJ1-6, with 7 bases aligning to TRBD1. V shed 3 bases, J shed 7 bases, and the junction held 6 bases outside the gene matches. CDR1 and CDR2 (germline): SEHNR, FQNEAQ (reference sequence). This CDR3 comprises 15 residues. CDR3 protein: CASSFRWDSNSPLHF. The DNA of the CDR3 is TGTGCCAGCAGCTTCAGATGGGACAGCAATTCACCCCTCCACTTT.

The chain joins TRBV6-6 to TRBJ1-3; 7 bases are shared with TRBD1. Germline values: CDR1 MNHNY, CDR2 SVGAGI (reference sequence). CDR3 length equals 15 residues. Trimming took 4 bases from V and 5 from J; bases not matched to a gene: 8. The chain's CDR3 is CASSSKDRSRNTIYF. In nucleotides, the CDR3 is TGTGCCAGCAGTTCCAAGGACAGGAGCAGAAACACCATATATTTT.

The chain links TRBV5-1 to TRBJ2-7; D gene ambiguous. Trimming cost V 0 bases and J 4 bases, with 11 bases left between them. The germline gives CDR1 SGHRS, CDR2 YFSETQ. There are 14 residues in the CDR3. As DNA, the CDR3 is TGCGCCAGCAGCTTGGCCGAAGAGGATTACGAGCAGTACTTC. Its protein is CASSLAEEDYEQYF.

CDR3 sequence reads: CASSLGTAKETQYF. For the CDR3, the DNA is TGTGCCAGCAGCCTCGGGACAGCCAAAGAGACCCAGTACTTC. The V and J genes are TRBV7-9 and TRBJ2-5; 7 bases agree with TRBD1. This CDR3 comprises 14 residues. With V trimmed by 5 bases and J by 3 bases, 6 bases remained unmatched. Germline V CDR1 and CDR2: SEHNR, FQNEAQ (reference sequence).